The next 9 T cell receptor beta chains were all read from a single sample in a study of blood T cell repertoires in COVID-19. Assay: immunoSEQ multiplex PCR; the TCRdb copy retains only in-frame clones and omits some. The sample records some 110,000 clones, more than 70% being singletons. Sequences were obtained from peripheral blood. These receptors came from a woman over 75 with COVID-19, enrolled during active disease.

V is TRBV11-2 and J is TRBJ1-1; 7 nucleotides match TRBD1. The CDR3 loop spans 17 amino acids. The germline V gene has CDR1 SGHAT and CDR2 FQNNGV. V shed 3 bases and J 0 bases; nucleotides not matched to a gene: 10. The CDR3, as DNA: TGTGCCAGCAGCTTCCCCGGGACAGCCCGATTGAACACTGAAGCTTTCTTT. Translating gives CASSFPGTARLNTEAFF.

The CDR3, as DNA: TGCGCCAGCAGCTTGGTTTTGGCTAGCGGGACTCACTACGAGCAGTACTTC. Residues: CASSLVLASGTHYEQYF. The chain recombines TRBV5-1 with TRBJ2-7; 9 bases are shared with TRBD2. CDR3 length: 17 residues. V shed 0 bases and J 3 bases; nucleotides not matched to a gene: 10. Germline lookup yields CDR1 SGHRS and CDR2 YFSETQ.

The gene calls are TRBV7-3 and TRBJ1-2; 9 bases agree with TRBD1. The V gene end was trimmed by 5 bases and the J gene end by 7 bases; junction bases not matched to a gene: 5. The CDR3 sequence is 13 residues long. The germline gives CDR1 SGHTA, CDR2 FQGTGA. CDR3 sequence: CASSRDRVGGYTF. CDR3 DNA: TGTGCCAGCAGCCGGGACAGGGTGGGTGGCTACACCTTC.

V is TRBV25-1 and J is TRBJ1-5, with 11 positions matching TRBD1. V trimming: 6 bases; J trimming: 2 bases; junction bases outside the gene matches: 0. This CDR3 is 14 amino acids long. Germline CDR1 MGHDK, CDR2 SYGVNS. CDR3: CASRGQGGNQPQHF. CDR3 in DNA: TGTGCCAGCAGGGGACAGGGGGGCAATCAGCCCCAGCATTTT.

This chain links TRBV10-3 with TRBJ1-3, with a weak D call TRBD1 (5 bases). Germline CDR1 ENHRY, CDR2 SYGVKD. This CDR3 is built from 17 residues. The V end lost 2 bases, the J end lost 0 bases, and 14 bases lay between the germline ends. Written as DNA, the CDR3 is TGTGCCATCAGTGAGACCTCGACAGTTCACTCTGGAAACACCATATATTTT. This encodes CAISETSTVHSGNTIYF.

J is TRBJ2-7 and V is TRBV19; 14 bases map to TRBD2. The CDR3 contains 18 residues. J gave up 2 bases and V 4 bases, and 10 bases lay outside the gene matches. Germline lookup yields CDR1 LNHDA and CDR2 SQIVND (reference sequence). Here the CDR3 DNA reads TGTGCCAGTAGTAGTCAAAGCGGACTAGCGGGGGGACCCTACGAGCAGTACTTC. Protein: CASSSQSGLAGGPYEQYF.

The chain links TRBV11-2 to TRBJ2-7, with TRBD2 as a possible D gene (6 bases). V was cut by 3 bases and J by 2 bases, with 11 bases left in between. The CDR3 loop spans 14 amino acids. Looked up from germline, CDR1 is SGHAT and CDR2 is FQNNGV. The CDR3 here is CASSLERATYEQYF. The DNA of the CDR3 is TGTGCCAGCAGCTTGGAGCGGGCGACCTACGAGCAGTACTTC.

The CDR3 protein is CASSLTGTGRPQHF. CDR3 bases: TGTGCCAGCAGCTTAACCGGGACAGGGAGACCCCAGCATTTT. This chain links TRBV7-3 with TRBJ1-5; TRBD1 agrees at 9 bases. The CDR3 has 14 residues. V lost 0 bases to trimming and J lost 10 bases; unmatched junction nucleotides: 4. The germline V gene encodes CDR1 SGHTA and CDR2 FQGTGA. Variable domain in full (rest from reference TRBV7-3 and TRBJ1-5): GAGVSQTPSNKVTEKGKYVELRCDPISGHTALYWYRQSLGQGPEFLIYFQGTGAADDSGLPNDRFFAVRPEGSVSTLKIQRTERGDSAVYLCASSLTGTGRPQHFGDGTRLSIL.

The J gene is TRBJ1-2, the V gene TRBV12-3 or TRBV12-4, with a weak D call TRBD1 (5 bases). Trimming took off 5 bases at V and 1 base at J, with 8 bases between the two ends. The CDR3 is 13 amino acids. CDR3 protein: CASSPTVNYGYTF. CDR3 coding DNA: TGTGCCAGCAGTCCGACAGTTAACTATGGCTACACCTTC.